The subject of this entry is one T cell receptor (beta chain). What it binds is unknown. Generated by immunoSEQ multiplex PCR, the TCRdb table keeps only in-frame clones and is missing some. The table records around 70,000 clones, 60% to 80% of them present only once. The data originate from a study of vaccination effects on CD4 cells after COVID-19. CDR1 and CDR2 from the germline V gene are SGHRS and YFSETQ. The CDR3 length is 18 residues. With 4 bases clipped from V and 0 bases from J, the junction kept 7 bases outside the gene matches. CD4+ T cells were isolated after about eleven days of culture. The TCR sequence derives from a human donor who received a COVID-19 vaccine. The V call is TRBV5-1, the J call TRBJ2-2; 12 nucleotides agree with TRBD1. The specimen was CD4+ T cells from PBMCs cultured without peptide, collected before COVID-19 vaccination. The CDR3 sequence: CASSPPGQGAPNTGELFF. For the CDR3, the DNA is TGCGCCAGCAGCCCCCCGGGACAGGGGGCGCCGAACACCGGGGAGCTGTTTTTT.